The next 2 T cell receptor beta chains were all read from a single sample in a study of blood T cell repertoires in COVID-19. The data were produced by immunoSEQ multiplex PCR, yet TCRdb's version contains in-frame clones alone and is incomplete. This table has roughly 200,000 clones, around 87% appearing once. The specimen sequenced was peripheral blood. Receptor source: a man in his forties with active or convalescent COVID-19.

The V and J genes are TRBV29-1 and TRBJ1-1; maybe TRBD1 (5 bases). Trimming removed 7 bases from V and 0 bases from J, with 18 bases in between. Germline-derived CDR1 and CDR2 are SQVTM and ANQGSEA. The CDR3 sequence is 15 residues long. The CDR3 sequence is CSAPSRGGVNTEAFF. The CDR3, as DNA: TGCAGCGCTCCGTCCCGGGGAGGGGTGAACACTGAAGCTTTCTTT. The complete variable domain, with remaining parts taken from reference TRBV29-1 and TRBJ1-1, reads SAVISQKPSRDICQRGTSLTIQCQVDSQVTMMFWYRQQPGQSLTLIATANQGSEATYESGFVIDKFPISRPNLTFSTLTVSNMSPEDSSIYLCSAPSRGGVNTEAFFGQGTRLTVV.

The V and J genes are TRBV23-1 and TRBJ2-5; maybe TRBD2 (6 bases). TRBV23-1 is reported as an ORF; its role is uncertain. The CDR3 sequence is 14 residues long. The ends were cut back, 1 base at V and 5 bases at J, with 11 bases in the middle. The CDR3 DNA sequence: TGCGCCAGCAGTCAATGGGCGGGGTGGGAGACCCAGTACTTC. It specifies CASSQWAGWETQYF.